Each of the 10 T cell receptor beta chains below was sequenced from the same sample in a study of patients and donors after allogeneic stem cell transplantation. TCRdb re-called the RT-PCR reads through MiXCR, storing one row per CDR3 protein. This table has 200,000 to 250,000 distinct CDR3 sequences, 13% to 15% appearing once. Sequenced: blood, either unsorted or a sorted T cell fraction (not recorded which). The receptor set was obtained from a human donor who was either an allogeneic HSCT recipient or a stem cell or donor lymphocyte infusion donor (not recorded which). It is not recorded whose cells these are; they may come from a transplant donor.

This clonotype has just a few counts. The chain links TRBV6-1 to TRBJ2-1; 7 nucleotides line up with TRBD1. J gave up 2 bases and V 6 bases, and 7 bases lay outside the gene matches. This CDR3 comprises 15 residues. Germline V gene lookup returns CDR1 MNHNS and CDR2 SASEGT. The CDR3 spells CASSPQDRTYNEQFF. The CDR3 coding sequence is TGTGCCAGCAGCCCCCAGGACAGGACCTACAATGAGCAGTTCTTC.

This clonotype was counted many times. The CDR3, as DNA: TGCGCCAGCAGCTTGTGGGGCAGGGGGCGTCAAGAGACCCAGTACTTC. Its protein product is CASSLWGRGRQETQYF. The V and J genes are TRBV5-1 and TRBJ2-5; TRBD1 matches at 8 bases. The germline V gene has CDR1 SGHRS and CDR2 YFSETQ. The CDR3 runs to 16 residues. Trimming at V came to 1 base and at J to 2 bases, leaving 7 bases not matched to a gene.

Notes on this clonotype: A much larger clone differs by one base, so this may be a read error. The CDR3 DNA is TGTGCCAGCAGCTCAGCGAGGCGGGACAGGGTTCGCACAGATACGCAGTATTTT. The encoded protein is CASSSARRDRVRTDTQYF. V is TRBV5-5 and J is TRBJ2-3, with TRBD1 matching over 9 bases. This CDR3 is 18 amino acids long. The J segment lost 1 base and the V segment lost 3 bases, leaving 12 bases of the junction unmatched. Germline V gene lookup returns CDR1 SGHKS and CDR2 YYEKEE (reference sequence). Looking up the rest from reference TRBV5-5 and TRBJ2-3 gives the full variable domain: DAGVTQSPTHLIKTRGQQVTLRCSPISGHKSVSWYQQVLGQGPQFIFQYYEKEERGRGNFPDRFSARQFPNYSSELNVNALLLGDSALYLCASSSARRDRVRTDTQYFGPGTRLTVL.

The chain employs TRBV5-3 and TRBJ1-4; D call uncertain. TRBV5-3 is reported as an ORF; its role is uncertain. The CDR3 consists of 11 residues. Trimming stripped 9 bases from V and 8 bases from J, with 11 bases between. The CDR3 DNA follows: TGTGCCATCTCCGCGTGGGAAAAACTGTTTTTT. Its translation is CAISAWEKLFF.

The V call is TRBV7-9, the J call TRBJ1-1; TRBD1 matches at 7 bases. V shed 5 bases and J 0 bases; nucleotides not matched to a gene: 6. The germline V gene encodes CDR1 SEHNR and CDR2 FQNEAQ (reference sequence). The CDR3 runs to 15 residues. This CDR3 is CASSAPTGVNTEAFF. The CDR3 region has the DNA TGTGCCAGCAGCGCCCCCACAGGGGTGAACACTGAAGCTTTCTTT. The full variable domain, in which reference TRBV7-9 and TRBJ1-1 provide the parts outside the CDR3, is DTGVSQNPRHKITKRGQNVTFRCDPISEHNRLYWYRQTLGQGPEFLTYFQNEAQLEKSRLLSDRFSAERPKGSFSTLEIQRTEQGDSAMYLCASSAPTGVNTEAFFGQGTRLTVV.

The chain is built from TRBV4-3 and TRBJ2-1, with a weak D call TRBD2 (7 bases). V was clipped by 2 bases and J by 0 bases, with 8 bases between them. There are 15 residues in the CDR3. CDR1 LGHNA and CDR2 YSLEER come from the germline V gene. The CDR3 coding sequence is TGCGCCAGCAGCCAAAGGGGGGGCTCCTACAATGAGCAGTTCTTC. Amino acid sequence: CASSQRGGSYNEQFF.

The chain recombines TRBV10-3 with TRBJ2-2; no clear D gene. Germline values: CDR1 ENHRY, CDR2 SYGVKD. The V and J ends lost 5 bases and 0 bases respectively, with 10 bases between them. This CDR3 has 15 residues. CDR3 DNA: TGTGCCATCAGTCAGAACCCGTCGAACACCGGGGAGCTGTTTTTT. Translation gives CAISQNPSNTGELFF.

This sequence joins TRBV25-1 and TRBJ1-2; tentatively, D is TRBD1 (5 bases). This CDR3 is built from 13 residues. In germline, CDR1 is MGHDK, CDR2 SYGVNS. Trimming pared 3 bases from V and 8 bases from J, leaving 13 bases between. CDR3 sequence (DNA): TGTGCCAGCAGTGACGATGGGGGATACGGCTACACCTTC. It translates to CASSDDGGYGYTF.

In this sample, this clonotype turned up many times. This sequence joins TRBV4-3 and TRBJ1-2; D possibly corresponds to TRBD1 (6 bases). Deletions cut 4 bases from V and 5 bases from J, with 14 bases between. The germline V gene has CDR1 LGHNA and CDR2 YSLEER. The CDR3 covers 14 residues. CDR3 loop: CASSPPGQLYGYTF. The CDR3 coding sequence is TGCGCCAGCAGCCCCCCCGGACAGCTATATGGCTACACCTTC.

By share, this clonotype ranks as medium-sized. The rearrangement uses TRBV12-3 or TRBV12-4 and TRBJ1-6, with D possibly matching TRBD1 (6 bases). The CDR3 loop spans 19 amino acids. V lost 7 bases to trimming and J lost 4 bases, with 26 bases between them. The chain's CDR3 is CASKNYSLGGQTYNSPLHF. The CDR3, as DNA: TGTGCCAGCAAGAATTACTCCCTGGGGGGGCAGACTTATAATTCACCCCTCCACTTT.